The source of this T cell receptor beta chain is a study of Graves' ophthalmopathy and Graves' hyperthyroidism. The study excluded patients with other autoimmune diseases, uncontrolled infections, pregnancy or lactation. Comment on this clonotype: Antigen specificity is unknown. One end of the junction does not line up with germline, which may come from a read error.

Amplified material comprised TCR beta CDR3 regions derived from RNA transcripts. The library came from an HTBI-primed first-round RT-PCR and a second-round multiplex PCR. Using its own MiXCR run on the multiplex PCR reads, TCRdb lists one record per CDR3 protein. Altogether about 390,000 distinct CDR3 sequences are present, 15% being singletons, with the ten largest covering around 7%. Overall study findings and caveats: Also, most clonotypes expanded in the thyroid above 0.001 frequency appeared in blood.

Sequencing was carried out using peripheral blood. This receptor was identified in a woman aged 18-29 years with stable Graves' hyperthyroidism.

CDR3 amino acids: CASSRTGGMNTEACF. The DNA of the CDR3 is TGTGCCAGCAGTCGGACAGGGGGCATGAACACTGAAGCTTGCTTT. The chain is built from TRBV12-3 or TRBV12-4 and TRBJ1-1; 11 bases are a match to TRBD1. There are 15 residues in the CDR3.